Below, one T cell receptor beta chain is given with its context. The data derive from a study of cytotoxic CD8 clonotypes in ibrutinib-treated CLL. The data were produced by immunoSEQ multiplex PCR, yet TCRdb's version contains in-frame clones alone and is incomplete. Counted here are 200,000 to 250,000 clones, 60% to 75% occurring once; the ten biggest clones make up 15%. The CDR3 is made up of 15 amino acids. Trimming cost V 5 bases and J 6 bases; bases outside gene matches: 10. Germline lookup yields CDR1 MNHEY and CDR2 SMNVEV (reference sequence). This specimen consisted of PBMCs, obtained after 24 months of ibrutinib treatment. The gene calls are TRBV27 and TRBJ2-1; TRBD2 aligns across 7 bases. The source of this sequence is a human donor with chronic lymphocytic leukemia. The CDR3 protein is CASSPHQGGVNEQFF. In nucleotides, the CDR3 is TGTGCCAGCAGTCCTCACCAGGGAGGGGTCAATGAGCAGTTCTTC.